In its sample, the clone carrying this T cell receptor (beta chain) was seen once. Its antigen remains unknown. The source of the sample is a study of OX40 agonist ivuxolimab in advanced cancers. Overall study results and limits: Antigen specificity was not determined for the expanded peripheral T cells.

Generated by immunoSEQ multiplex PCR, the TCRdb table keeps only in-frame clones and is missing some. The table lists about 59,000 clones, over 75% of them singletons. Germline CDR1 and CDR2: SGHRS and YFSETQ. V lost 0 bases to trimming and J lost 1 base, with 7 bases between them. The length of the CDR3 is 15 residues. The chain has TRBV5-1 and TRBJ2-2; D is possibly TRBD2 (5 bases). Sequencing was performed on CD4+ or CD8+ T cells sorted from blood, taken in a trial of the OX40 agonist ivuxolimab. This TCR was recovered from an adult with an advanced solid tumor such as melanoma, head and neck, liver or kidney cancer. CDR3 coding DNA: TGCGCCAGCAGCTTGGCCGCGGGGAACACCGGGGAGCTGTTTTTT. This translates into CASSLAAGNTGELFF.